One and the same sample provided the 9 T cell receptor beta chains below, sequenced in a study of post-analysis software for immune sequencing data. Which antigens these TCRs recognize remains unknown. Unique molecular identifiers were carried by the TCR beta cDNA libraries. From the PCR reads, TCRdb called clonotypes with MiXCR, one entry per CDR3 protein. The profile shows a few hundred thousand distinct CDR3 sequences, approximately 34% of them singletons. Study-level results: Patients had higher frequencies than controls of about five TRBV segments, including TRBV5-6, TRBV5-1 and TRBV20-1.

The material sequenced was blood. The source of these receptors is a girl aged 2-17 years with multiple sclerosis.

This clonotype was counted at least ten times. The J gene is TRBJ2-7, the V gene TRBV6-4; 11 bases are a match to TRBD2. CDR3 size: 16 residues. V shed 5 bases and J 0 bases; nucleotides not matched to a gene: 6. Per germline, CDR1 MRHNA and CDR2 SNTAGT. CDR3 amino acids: CASSFTSGGNSYEQYF. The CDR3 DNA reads TGTGCCAGCAGTTTCACTAGCGGGGGCAACTCCTACGAGCAGTACTTC.

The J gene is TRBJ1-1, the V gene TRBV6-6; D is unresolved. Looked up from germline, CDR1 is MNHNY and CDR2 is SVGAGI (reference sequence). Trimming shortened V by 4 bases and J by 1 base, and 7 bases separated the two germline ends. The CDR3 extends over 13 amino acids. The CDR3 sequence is CASSSAGNTEAFF. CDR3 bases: TGTGCCAGCAGTTCGGCAGGGAACACTGAAGCTTTCTTT.

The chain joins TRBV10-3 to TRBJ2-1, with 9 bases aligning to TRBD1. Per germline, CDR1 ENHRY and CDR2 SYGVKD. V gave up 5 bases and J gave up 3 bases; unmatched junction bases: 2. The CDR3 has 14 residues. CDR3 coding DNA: TGTGCCATCAGTTTGGACAGGGGCTACAATGAGCAGTTCTTC. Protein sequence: CAISLDRGYNEQFF.

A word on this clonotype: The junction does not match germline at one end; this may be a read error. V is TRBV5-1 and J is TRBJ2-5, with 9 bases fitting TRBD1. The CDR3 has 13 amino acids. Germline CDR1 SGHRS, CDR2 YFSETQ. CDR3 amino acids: CASSWDRVETPYF. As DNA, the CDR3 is TGCGCCAGCAGCTGGGACAGGGTGGAGACCCCGTACTTC.

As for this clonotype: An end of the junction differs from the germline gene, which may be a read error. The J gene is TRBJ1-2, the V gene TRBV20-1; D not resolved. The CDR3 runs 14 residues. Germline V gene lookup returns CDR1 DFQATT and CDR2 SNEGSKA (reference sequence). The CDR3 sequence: CSARFLGIPPLFPF. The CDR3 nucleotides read TGCAGTGCTAGATTCTTGGGGATCCCACCTCTCTTCCCCTTC.

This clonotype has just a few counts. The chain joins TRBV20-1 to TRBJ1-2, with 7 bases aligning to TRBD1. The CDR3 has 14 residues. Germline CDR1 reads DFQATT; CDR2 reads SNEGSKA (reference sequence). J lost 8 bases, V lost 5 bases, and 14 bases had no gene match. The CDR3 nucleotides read TGCAGTGCTGGGGTACGACAGGGAGGCATCGGCTACACCTTC. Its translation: CSAGVRQGGIGYTF.

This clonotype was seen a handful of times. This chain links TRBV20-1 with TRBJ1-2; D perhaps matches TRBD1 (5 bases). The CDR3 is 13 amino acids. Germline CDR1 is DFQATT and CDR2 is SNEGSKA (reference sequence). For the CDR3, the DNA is TGCTGCGGGCCTCAAGACAGCCGAGGTGGCTACACCTTC. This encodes CCGPQDSRGGYTF.

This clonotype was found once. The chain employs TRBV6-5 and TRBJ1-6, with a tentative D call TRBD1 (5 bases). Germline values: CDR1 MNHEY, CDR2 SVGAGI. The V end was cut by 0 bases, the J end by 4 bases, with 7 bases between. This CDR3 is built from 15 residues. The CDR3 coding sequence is TGTGCCAGCAGTTACTCGACAGCTTATAATTCACCCCTCCACTTT. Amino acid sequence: CASSYSTAYNSPLHF.

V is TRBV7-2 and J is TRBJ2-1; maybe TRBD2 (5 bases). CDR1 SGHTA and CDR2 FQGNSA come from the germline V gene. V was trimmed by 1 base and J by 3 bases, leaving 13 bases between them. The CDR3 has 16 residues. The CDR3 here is CASSLGVVGGYNEQFF. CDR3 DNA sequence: TGTGCCAGCAGCTTAGGAGTAGTAGGAGGCTACAATGAGCAGTTCTTC.